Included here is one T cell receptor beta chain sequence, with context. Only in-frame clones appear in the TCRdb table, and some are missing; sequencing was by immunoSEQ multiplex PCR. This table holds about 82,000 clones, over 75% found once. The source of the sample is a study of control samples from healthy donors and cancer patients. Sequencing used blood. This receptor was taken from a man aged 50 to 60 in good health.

Written as DNA, the CDR3 is TGTGCCAGCAGCTTAGTGGAAAACACCATATATTTT. It specifies CASSLVENTIYF. V usage is TRBV7-9 and J usage is TRBJ1-3; no reliable D call. From germline, CDR1 is SEHNR and CDR2 FQNEAQ (reference sequence). V lost 1 base, J lost 6 bases, and 4 bases lay in between. The CDR3 extends over 12 amino acids.